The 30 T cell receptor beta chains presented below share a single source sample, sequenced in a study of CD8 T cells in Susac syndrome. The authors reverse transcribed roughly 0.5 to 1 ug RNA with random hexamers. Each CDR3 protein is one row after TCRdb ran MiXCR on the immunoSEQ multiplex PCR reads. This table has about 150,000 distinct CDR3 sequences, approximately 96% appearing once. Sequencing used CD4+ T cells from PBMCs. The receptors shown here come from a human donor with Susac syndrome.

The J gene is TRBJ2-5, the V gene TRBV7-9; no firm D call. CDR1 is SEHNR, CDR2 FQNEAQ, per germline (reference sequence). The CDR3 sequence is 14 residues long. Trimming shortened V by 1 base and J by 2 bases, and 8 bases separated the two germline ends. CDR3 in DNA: TGTGCCAGCAGCTTAGGGATTAGTCAAGAGACCCAGTACTTC. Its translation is CASSLGISQETQYF.

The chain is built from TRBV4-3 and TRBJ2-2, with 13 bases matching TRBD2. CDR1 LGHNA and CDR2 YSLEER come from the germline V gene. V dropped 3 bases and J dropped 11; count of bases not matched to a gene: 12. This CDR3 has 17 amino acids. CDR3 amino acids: CASSQQLAGGPADELFF. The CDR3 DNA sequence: TGCGCCAGCAGCCAGCAACTAGCGGGGGGGCCAGCGGACGAGCTGTTTTTT.

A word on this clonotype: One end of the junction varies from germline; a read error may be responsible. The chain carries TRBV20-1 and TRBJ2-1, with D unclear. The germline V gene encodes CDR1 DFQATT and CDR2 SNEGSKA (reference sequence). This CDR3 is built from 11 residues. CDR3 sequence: CSAREVNEQFF. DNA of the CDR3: TGCAGTGCAAGAGAGGTAAATGAGCAGTTCTTC.

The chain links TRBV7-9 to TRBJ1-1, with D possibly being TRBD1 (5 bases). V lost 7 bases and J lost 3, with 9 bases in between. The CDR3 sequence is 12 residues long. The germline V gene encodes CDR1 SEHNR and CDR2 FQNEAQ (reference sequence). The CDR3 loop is CASTGVHTEAFF. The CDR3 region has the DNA TGTGCCAGCACGGGGGTGCACACTGAAGCTTTCTTT.

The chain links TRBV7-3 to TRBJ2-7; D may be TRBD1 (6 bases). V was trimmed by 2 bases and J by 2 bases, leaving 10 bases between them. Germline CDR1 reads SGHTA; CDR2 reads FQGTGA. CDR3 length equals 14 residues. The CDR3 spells CASSLGRGAYEQYF. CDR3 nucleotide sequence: TGTGCCAGCAGCTTAGGCAGGGGAGCCTACGAGCAGTACTTC.

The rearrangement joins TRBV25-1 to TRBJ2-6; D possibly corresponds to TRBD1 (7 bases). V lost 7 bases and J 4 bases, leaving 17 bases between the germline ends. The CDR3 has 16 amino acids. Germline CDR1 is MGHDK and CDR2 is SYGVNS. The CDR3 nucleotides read TGTGCCAGCAATCCGGGAGTAGGGGGCGGGGCCAACGTCCTGACTTTC. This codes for CASNPGVGGGANVLTF.

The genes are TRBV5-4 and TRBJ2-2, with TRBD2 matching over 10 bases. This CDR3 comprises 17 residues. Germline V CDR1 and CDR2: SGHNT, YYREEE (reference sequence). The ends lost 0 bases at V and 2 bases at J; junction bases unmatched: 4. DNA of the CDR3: TGTGCCAGCAGCTTGGTGCTAGCGGGGGCCAACACCGGGGAGCTGTTTTTT. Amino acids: CASSLVLAGANTGELFF.

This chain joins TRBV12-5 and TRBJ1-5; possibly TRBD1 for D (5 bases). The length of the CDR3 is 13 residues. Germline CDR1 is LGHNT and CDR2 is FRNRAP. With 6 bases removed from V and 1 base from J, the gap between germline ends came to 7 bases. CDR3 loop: CASGWGSNQPQHF. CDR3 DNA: TGTGCTAGTGGCTGGGGGAGCAATCAGCCCCAGCATTTT.

The CDR3: CASSRGTVTYEQYF. The CDR3 DNA follows: TGTGCCAGCAGCCGGGGGACTGTCACGTACGAGCAGTACTTC. This chain joins TRBV14 and TRBJ2-7; a possible D gene is TRBD2 (6 bases). CDR3 size: 14 residues. Germline CDR1 SGHDN, CDR2 FVKESK. The ends were cut back, 4 bases at V and 4 bases at J, with 14 bases in the middle.

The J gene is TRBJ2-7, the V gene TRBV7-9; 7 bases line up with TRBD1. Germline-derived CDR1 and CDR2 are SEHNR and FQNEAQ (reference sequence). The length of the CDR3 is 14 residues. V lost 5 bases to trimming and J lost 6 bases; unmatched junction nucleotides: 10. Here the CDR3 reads CASSPKDRPGEQYF. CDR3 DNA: TGTGCCAGCAGCCCGAAGGACAGGCCTGGCGAGCAGTACTTC.

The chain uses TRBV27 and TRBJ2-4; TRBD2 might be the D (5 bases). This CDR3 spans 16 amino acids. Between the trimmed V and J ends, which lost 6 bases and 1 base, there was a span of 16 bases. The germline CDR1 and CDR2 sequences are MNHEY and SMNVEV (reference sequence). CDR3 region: CASSLHGERAKNIQYF. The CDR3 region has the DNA TGTGCCAGCAGCCTTCACGGGGAGAGGGCCAAAAACATTCAGTACTTC.

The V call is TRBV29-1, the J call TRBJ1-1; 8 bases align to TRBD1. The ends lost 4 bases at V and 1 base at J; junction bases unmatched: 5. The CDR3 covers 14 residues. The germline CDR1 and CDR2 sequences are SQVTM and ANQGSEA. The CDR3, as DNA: TGCAGCGTTGTCCGGACAGGGTCGAACACTGAAGCTTTCTTT. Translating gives CSVVRTGSNTEAFF.

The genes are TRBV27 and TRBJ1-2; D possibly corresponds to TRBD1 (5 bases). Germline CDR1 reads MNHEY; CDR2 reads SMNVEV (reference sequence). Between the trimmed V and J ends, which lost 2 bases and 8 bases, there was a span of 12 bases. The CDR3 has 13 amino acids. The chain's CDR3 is CASSLQGYGGYTF. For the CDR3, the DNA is TGTGCCAGCAGTTTACAGGGTTATGGCGGCTACACCTTC.

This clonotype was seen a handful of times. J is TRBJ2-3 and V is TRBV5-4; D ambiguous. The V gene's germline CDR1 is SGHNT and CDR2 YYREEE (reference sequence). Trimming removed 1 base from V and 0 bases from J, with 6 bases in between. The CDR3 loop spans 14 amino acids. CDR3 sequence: CASSLTGSTDTQYF. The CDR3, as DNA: TGTGCCAGCAGCTTGACGGGTAGCACAGATACGCAGTATTTT. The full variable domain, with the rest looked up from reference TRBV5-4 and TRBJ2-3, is ETGVTQSPTHLIKTRGQQVTLRCSSQSGHNTVSWYQQALGQGPQFIFQYYREEENGRGNFPPRFSGLQFPNYSSELNVNALELDDSALYLCASSLTGSTDTQYFGPGTRLTVL.

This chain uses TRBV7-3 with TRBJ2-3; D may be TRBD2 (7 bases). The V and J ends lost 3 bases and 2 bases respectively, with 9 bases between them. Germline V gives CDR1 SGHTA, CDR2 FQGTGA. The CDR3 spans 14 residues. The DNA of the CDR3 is TGTGCCAGCAGCTTCGGGGGGCCCACAGATACGCAGTATTTT. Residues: CASSFGGPTDTQYF.

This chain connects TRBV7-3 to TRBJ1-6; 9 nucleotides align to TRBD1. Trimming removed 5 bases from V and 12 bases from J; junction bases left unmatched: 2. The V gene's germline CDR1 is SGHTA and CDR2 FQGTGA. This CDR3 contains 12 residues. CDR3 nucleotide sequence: TGTGCCAGCAGCGAGGACAGGGGACCCCTCCACTTT. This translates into CASSEDRGPLHF.

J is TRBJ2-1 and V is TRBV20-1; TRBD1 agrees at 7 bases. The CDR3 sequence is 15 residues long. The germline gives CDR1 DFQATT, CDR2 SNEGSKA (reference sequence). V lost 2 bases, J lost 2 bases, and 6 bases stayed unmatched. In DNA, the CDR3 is TGCAGTGCTAGAAGGGGGCAGGGCGCCTACAATGAGCAGTTCTTC. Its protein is CSARRGQGAYNEQFF.

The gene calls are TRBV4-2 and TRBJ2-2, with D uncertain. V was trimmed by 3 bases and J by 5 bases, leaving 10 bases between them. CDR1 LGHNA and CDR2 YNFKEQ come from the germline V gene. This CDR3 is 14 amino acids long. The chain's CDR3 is CASSQRHHTGELFF. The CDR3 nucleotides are TGTGCCAGCAGCCAGCGACACCATACCGGGGAGCTGTTTTTT.

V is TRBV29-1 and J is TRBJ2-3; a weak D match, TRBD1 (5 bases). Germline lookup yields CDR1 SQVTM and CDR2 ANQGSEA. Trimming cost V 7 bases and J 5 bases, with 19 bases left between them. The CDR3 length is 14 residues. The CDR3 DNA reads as TGCAGCGCGACGACAGACTTCAGGGTAGATACGCAGTATTTT. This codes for CSATTDFRVDTQYF.

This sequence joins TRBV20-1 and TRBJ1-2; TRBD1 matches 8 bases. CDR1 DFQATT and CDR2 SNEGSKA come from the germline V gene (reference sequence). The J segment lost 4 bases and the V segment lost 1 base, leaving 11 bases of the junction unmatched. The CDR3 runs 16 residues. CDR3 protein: CSARAPPGGVSYGYTF. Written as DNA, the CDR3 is TGCAGTGCTAGAGCTCCTCCAGGGGGCGTTAGCTATGGCTACACCTTC.

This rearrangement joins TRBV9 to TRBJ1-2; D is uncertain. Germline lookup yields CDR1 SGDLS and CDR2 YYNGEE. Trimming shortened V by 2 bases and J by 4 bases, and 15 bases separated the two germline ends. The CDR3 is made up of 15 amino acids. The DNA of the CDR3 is TGTGCCAGCAGCGTCACTTCTTCCGCGGCCTATGGCTACACCTTC. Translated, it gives CASSVTSSAAYGYTF.

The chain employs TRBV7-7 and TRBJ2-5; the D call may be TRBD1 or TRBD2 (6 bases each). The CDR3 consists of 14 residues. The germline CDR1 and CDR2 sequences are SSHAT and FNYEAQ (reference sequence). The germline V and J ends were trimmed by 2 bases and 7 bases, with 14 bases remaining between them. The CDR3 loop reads CASSLPGAAGTQYF. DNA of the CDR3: TGTGCCAGCAGCTTACCGGGGGCGGCAGGGACCCAGTACTTC. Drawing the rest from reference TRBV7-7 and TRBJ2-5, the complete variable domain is GAGVSQSPRYKVTKRGQDVTLRCDPISSHATLYWYQQALGQGPEFLTYFNYEAQPDKSGLPSDRFSAERPEGSISTLTIQRTEQRDSAMYRCASSLPGAAGTQYFGPGTRLLVL.

The CDR3 here is CASSPSSGYGYTF. The CDR3 bases are TGTGCCAGCTCACCGTCGAGCGGCTATGGCTACACCTTC. The chain recombines TRBV18 with TRBJ1-2; D unresolved. Trimming cost V 3 bases and J 4 bases, with 9 bases left between them. Germline assignment: CDR1 KGHSH and CDR2 LQKENI. The CDR3 is 13 amino acids.

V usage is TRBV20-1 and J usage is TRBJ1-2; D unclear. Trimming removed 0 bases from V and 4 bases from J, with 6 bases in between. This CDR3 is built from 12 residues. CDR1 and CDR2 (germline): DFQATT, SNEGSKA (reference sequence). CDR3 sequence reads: CSARDSGYGYTF. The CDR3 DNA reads TGCAGTGCTAGAGATTCGGGCTATGGCTACACCTTC.

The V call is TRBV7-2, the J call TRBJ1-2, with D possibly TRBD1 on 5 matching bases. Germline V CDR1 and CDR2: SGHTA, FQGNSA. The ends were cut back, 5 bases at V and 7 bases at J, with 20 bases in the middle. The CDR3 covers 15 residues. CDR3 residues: CASSQGAGKLSGYTF. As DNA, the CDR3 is TGTGCCAGCAGCCAAGGGGCAGGGAAATTGAGTGGCTACACCTTC. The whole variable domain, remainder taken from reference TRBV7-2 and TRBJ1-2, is GAGVSQSPSNKVTEKGKDVELRCDPISGHTALYWYRQSLGQGLEFLIYFQGNSAPDKSGLPSDRFSAERTGGSVSTLTIQRTQQEDSAVYLCASSQGAGKLSGYTFGSGTRLTVV.

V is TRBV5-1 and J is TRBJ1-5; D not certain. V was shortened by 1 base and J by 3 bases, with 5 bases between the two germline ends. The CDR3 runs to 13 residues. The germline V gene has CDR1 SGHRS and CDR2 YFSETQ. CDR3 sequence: CASSLNYNQPQHF. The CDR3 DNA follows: TGCGCCAGCAGCTTGAACTACAATCAGCCCCAGCATTTT.

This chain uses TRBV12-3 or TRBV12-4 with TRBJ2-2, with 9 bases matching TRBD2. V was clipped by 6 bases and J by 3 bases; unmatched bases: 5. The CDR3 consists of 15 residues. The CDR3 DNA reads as TGTGCCAGCAGCCCGGGACTAGCAGACACCGGGGAGCTGTTTTTT. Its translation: CASSPGLADTGELFF.

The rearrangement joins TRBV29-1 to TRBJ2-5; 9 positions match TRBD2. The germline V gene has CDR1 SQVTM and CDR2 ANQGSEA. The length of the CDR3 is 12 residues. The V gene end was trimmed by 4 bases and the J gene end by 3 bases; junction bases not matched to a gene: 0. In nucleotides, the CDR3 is TGCAGCGTTGGACTAGCGGAAGAGACCCAGTACTTC. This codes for CSVGLAEETQYF.

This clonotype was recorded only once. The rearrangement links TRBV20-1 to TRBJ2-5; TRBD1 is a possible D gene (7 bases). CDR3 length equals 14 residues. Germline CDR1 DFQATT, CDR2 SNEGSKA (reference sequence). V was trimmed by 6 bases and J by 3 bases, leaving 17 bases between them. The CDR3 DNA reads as TGCAGTGCCCCCAGGGGGGATTTGGAAGAGACCCAGTACTTC. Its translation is CSAPRGDLEETQYF.

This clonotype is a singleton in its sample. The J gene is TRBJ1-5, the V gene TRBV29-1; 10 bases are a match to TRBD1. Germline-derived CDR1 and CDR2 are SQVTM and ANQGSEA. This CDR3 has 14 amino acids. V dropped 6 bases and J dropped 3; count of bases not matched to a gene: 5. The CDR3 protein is CSVAGQGDNQPQHF. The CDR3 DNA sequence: TGCAGCGTCGCCGGACAGGGGGACAATCAGCCCCAGCATTTT.